The next 24 T cell receptor beta chains were all read from a single sample in a study of blood T cell repertoires in COVID-19. Clones were sequenced by immunoSEQ multiplex PCR, and TCRdb holds only the in-frame ones, with some missing. This repertoire shows fewer than 120,000 clones, roughly 85% found once; its top ten account for roughly 17%. The specimen was peripheral blood. All receptors come from a woman of 80 years or more with active or convalescent COVID-19.

This chain links TRBV24-1 with TRBJ2-5; 7 nucleotides match TRBD1. Germline V lookup: CDR1 KGHDR, CDR2 SFDVKD. The CDR3 totals 11 residues. V gave up 7 bases and J gave up 5 bases; unmatched junction bases: 0. The CDR3 is CATRQGETQYF. The CDR3, as DNA: TGTGCCACCAGACAGGGGGAGACCCAGTACTTC.

The chain links TRBV9 to TRBJ2-5; 7 bases match TRBD1. The CDR3 runs 15 residues. Per germline, CDR1 SGDLS and CDR2 YYNGEE. V gave up 4 bases and J gave up 1 base; unmatched junction bases: 7. This CDR3 is CASSRYGQVQETQYF. In DNA, the CDR3 is TGTGCCAGCAGCCGCTACGGACAGGTCCAAGAGACCCAGTACTTC.

The J gene is TRBJ2-5, the V gene TRBV5-4, with TRBD2 matching 7 bases. Unmatched junction bases numbered 6, after V lost 5 bases and J lost 2 bases. This CDR3 comprises 14 residues. In germline, CDR1 is SGHNT, CDR2 YYREEE (reference sequence). CDR3 residues: CASRRTSAQETQYF. CDR3 bases: TGTGCCAGCAGACGCACTAGCGCTCAAGAGACCCAGTACTTC.

This rearrangement joins TRBV5-4 to TRBJ2-7; no firm D call. Germline CDR1 and CDR2: SGHNT and YYREEE (reference sequence). V gave up 0 bases and J gave up 0 bases, with 10 bases separating them. The CDR3 totals 15 residues. In DNA, the CDR3 is TGTGCCAGCAGCTTGGAATGGCAAAGCTCCTACGAGCAGTACTTC. Amino acids: CASSLEWQSSYEQYF.

This rearrangement joins TRBV6-5 to TRBJ1-1, with TRBD1 identical over 9 bases. The V gene end was trimmed by 6 bases and the J gene end by 3 bases; junction bases not matched to a gene: 2. Looked up from germline, CDR1 is MNHEY and CDR2 is SVGAGI. The CDR3 is 13 amino acids. The CDR3 protein is CASRGQGYTEAFF. CDR3 in DNA: TGTGCCAGCAGGGGACAGGGCTACACTGAAGCTTTCTTT.

This clone was seen more than once but under ten times. The rearrangement links TRBV27 to TRBJ2-7; D remains unclear. The V end lost 0 bases, the J end lost 4 bases, and 16 bases lay between the germline ends. Looked up from germline, CDR1 is MNHEY and CDR2 is SMNVEV (reference sequence). The length of the CDR3 is 16 residues. For the CDR3, the DNA is TGTGCCAGCAGTTTATCGTTCGGCAGGCGCCCATACGAGCAGTACTTC. Its protein is CASSLSFGRRPYEQYF.

The V gene is TRBV5-4, the J gene TRBJ2-7; 8 bases map to TRBD2. With 1 base clipped from V and 2 bases from J, the junction kept 5 bases outside the gene matches. This CDR3 region has 15 residues. The germline gives CDR1 SGHNT, CDR2 YYREEE (reference sequence). CDR3 amino acids: CASSLTAGATYEQYF. CDR3 sequence (DNA): TGTGCCAGCAGCTTGACAGCGGGGGCAACCTACGAGCAGTACTTC.

The gene calls are TRBV5-1 and TRBJ1-4, with 8 bases fitting TRBD1. Per germline, CDR1 SGHRS and CDR2 YFSETQ. The CDR3 totals 16 residues. V lost 4 bases, J lost 6 bases, and 11 bases stayed unmatched. The CDR3 region is CASSPWTGPLDEKLFF. The CDR3 nucleotides are TGCGCCAGCAGCCCTTGGACAGGGCCTTTGGATGAAAAACTGTTTTTT.

The V call is TRBV2, the J call TRBJ2-7; D gene ambiguous. This CDR3 contains 11 residues. Trimming removed 5 bases at V and 3 bases at J, with 5 bases between. The V gene's germline CDR1 is SNHLY and CDR2 FYNNEI. The CDR3 DNA reads TGTGCCAGCAGTTCGTTCTACGAGCAGTACTTC. Protein product: CASSSFYEQYF.

The DNA for the CDR3 is TGTGCCAGCTCACCCCGGACAGGGTCGTACATTCAGTACTTC. It codes for CASSPRTGSYIQYF. The chain recombines TRBV18 with TRBJ2-4, with TRBD1 matching over 8 bases. Per the germline V gene, CDR1 is KGHSH and CDR2 is LQKENI. The CDR3 is 14 residues long. Trimming at V came to 3 bases and at J to 8 bases, leaving 6 bases not matched to a gene. The full variable domain, rest sourced from reference TRBV18 and TRBJ2-4, is NAGVMQNPRHLVRRRGQEARLRCSPMKGHSHVYWYRQLPEEGLKFMVYLQKENIIDESGMPKERFSAEFPKEGPSILRIQQVVRGDSAAYFCASSPRTGSYIQYFGAGTRLSVL.

The rearrangement joins TRBV7-9 to TRBJ2-4; D might be TRBD1 (5 bases). The CDR3 spans 15 residues. Germline-derived CDR1 and CDR2 are SEHNR and FQNEAQ (reference sequence). V was cut by 4 bases and J by 3 bases, with 13 bases left in between. CDR3 bases: TGTGCCAGCAGCTCCTGGACCAGGGACAAAAACATTCAGTACTTC. Amino acid sequence: CASSSWTRDKNIQYF.

The rearrangement joins TRBV7-9 to TRBJ2-2; 8 nucleotides match TRBD2. Per germline, CDR1 SEHNR and CDR2 FQNEAQ (reference sequence). This CDR3 has 18 amino acids. J lost 4 bases, V lost 3 bases, and 13 bases had no gene match. The CDR3 sequence is CASSLTAGRARVTGELFF. CDR3 nucleotide sequence: TGTGCCAGCAGCTTGACGGCCGGGAGGGCCAGAGTCACCGGGGAGCTGTTTTTT.

The chain recombines TRBV5-8 with TRBJ1-2; tentatively, D is TRBD1 (5 bases). The CDR3 spans 14 residues. V lost 4 bases to trimming and J lost 3 bases, with 13 bases between them. Germline CDR1 reads SGHTS; CDR2 reads YDEGEE. For the CDR3, the DNA is TGTGCCAGCAGCCGCGGACACGGATACTATGGCTACACCTTC. Protein: CASSRGHGYYGYTF.

This sequence joins TRBV27 and TRBJ2-5; 11 bases line up with TRBD2. The CDR3 is 16 residues long. V was clipped by 6 bases and J by 2 bases; unmatched bases: 8. Germline V gene sequence: CDR1 MNHEY, CDR2 SMNVEV (reference sequence). CDR3 in amino acids: CASSTTTSGNQETQYF. The CDR3 DNA reads TGTGCCAGCAGCACAACGACTAGCGGGAATCAAGAGACCCAGTACTTC.

J is TRBJ2-2 and V is TRBV7-2; TRBD2 aligns across 7 bases. Trimming cost V 10 bases and J 4 bases; bases outside gene matches: 15. The germline CDR1 and CDR2 sequences are SGHTA and FQGNSA. This CDR3 spans 16 amino acids. CDR3 sequence (DNA): TGTGCCACCCAGCTAGTTCGGGGCGGGAGCACCGGGGAGCTGTTTTTT. It is translated as CATQLVRGGSTGELFF.

This clone was seen a handful of times. The V and J genes are TRBV15 and TRBJ2-7; TRBD1 might be the D (5 bases). This CDR3 region has 12 residues. The V gene's germline CDR1 is LNHNV and CDR2 YYDKDF (reference sequence). The V gene lost 1 base and the J gene lost 5 bases, with 6 bases spanning the gap. The CDR3 DNA sequence: TGTGCCACCAGCAGAGCCAGGGACGAGCAGTACTTC. Its translation: CATSRARDEQYF.

This chain links TRBV6-5 with TRBJ1-2; D perhaps matches TRBD1 (5 bases). This CDR3 comprises 15 residues. In germline, CDR1 is MNHEY, CDR2 SVGAGI. V lost 7 bases and J 4 bases, leaving 19 bases between the germline ends. CDR3 nucleotides: TGTGCCAGCATTATGACGGGGAGGGGTCGCTATGGCTACACCTTC. This sequence encodes CASIMTGRGRYGYTF.

The chain has TRBV12-3 or TRBV12-4 and TRBJ1-1; no definite D call. This CDR3 has 11 residues. Trimming removed 3 bases from V and 8 bases from J, with 7 bases in between. The CDR3 sequence is CASSFSLEAFF. The DNA for the CDR3 is TGTGCCAGCAGTTTTTCACTGGAAGCTTTCTTT.

The chain links TRBV6-5 to TRBJ2-7; TRBD2 might be the D (6 bases). The germline V gene has CDR1 MNHEY and CDR2 SVGAGI. V shed 6 bases and J shed 3 bases, with 15 bases lying between them. The CDR3 contains 14 residues. This CDR3 reads CASSTLPGVYEQYF. The CDR3 coding sequence is TGTGCCAGCAGCACACTCCCGGGAGTCTACGAGCAGTACTTC.

This clone was picked up many times. J is TRBJ2-1 and V is TRBV2; D gene unclear. Germline assignment: CDR1 SNHLY and CDR2 FYNNEI. Deletions cut 2 bases from V and 5 bases from J, with 7 bases between. The CDR3 contains 13 residues. Here the CDR3 reads CASSEWLNNEQFF. In DNA, the CDR3 is TGTGCCAGCAGTGAATGGCTGAACAATGAGCAGTTCTTC. Full variable domain (remainder filled in from reference TRBV2 and TRBJ2-1): EPEVTQTPSHQVTQMGQEVILRCVPISNHLYFYWYRQILGQKVEFLVSFYNNEISEKSEIFDDQFSVERPDGSNFTLKIRSTKLEDSAMYFCASSEWLNNEQFFGPGTRLTVL.

This clone was seen a handful of times. The chain employs TRBV23-1 and TRBJ1-5; no clear D gene. TRBV23-1 is treated as an ORF (open reading frame) with a function not yet certain. This CDR3 has 15 amino acids. V dropped 5 bases and J dropped 3 bases, with 14 bases sitting between them. In nucleotides, the CDR3 is TGCGCCAGCAGTAAGAACGGAGGGTTCAATCAGCCCCAGCATTTT. It is translated as CASSKNGGFNQPQHF.

This clone was seen more than once but under ten times. V gene TRBV30 combines with J gene TRBJ2-7; 8 nucleotides match TRBD1. The V gene's germline CDR1 is GTSNPN and CDR2 SVGIG (reference sequence). The CDR3 has 13 residues. Trimming at V came to 2 bases and at J to 4 bases, leaving 4 bases not matched to a gene. The CDR3: CAWSRDRPYEQYF. The CDR3 DNA is TGTGCCTGGAGTAGGGACAGGCCTTACGAGCAGTACTTC.

The V and J genes are TRBV5-6 and TRBJ2-5, with 7 positions matching TRBD1. Germline lookup yields CDR1 SGHDT and CDR2 YYEEEE. The CDR3 length is 13 residues. The junction had 1 base not matched to a gene; V was cut back by 1 base and J by 4 bases. The CDR3 DNA sequence: TGTGCCAGCAGCTTGCAGGGGGTAGAGACCCAGTACTTC. Its translation: CASSLQGVETQYF.

The CDR3 here is CASSSPGQIYGYTF. Here the CDR3 DNA reads TGTGCCAGCAGTTCGCCGGGACAGATCTATGGCTACACCTTC. The V gene is TRBV6-5, the J gene TRBJ1-2; 7 bases map to TRBD1. CDR3 length: 14 amino acids. Germline CDR1 is MNHEY and CDR2 is SVGAGI. Germline trimming cut 4 bases from V and 4 bases from J; bases unmatched to any gene: 6.